The sequence of this T cell receptor (beta chain) was determined in a study of cytomegalovirus exposure and HLA in healthy donors. Across the study: HLA-typed donors were the source of about 85 million unique TCRs held in an early data release.

Points on this clone: Its antigen is not known.

Overall study findings and caveats: Productive status was seen about 87% or about 30% of the time for most TCR beta V segments in an earlier analysis. Trimming of TCR beta V- and J-genes showed a link, identified in a later analysis, to a missense DCLRE1C variant.

This CDR3 spans 15 amino acids. The J segment lost 5 bases and the V segment lost 4 bases, leaving 6 bases of the junction unmatched. Germline values: CDR1 SGHNT, CDR2 YYREEE (reference sequence). Use of 60 Vbeta and 13 Jbeta primers characterized the PCR. The repertoire was sequenced with immunoSEQ multiplex PCR; TCRdb's copy has only in-frame clones and lacks some. The sample includes about 110,000 clones, approximately 80% of them seen just once. The chain combines TRBV5-4 with TRBJ2-1; 10 bases line up with TRBD2. This sequence was found in a man younger than 40 in good health and CMV-seronegative. Specimen: PBMCs. CDR3 sequence (DNA): TGTGCCAGCAGCCAGAAGCGGGAGGGGAACAATGAGCAGTTCTTC. Translation: CASSQKREGNNEQFF. Based on the CDR3 plus reference TRBV5-4 and TRBJ2-1, the full variable domain is ETGVTQSPTHLIKTRGQQVTLRCSSQSGHNTVSWYQQALGQGPQFIFQYYREEENGRGNFPPRFSGLQFPNYSSELNVNALELDDSALYLCASSQKREGNNEQFFGPGTRLTVL.